The clone carrying this T cell receptor beta chain was detected a few times. The sample is drawn from a study of blood T cell repertoires in COVID-19. Under the authors' procedure: The assay estimated nucleated cells by amplifying reference gene primers. Generated by immunoSEQ multiplex PCR, the TCRdb table keeps only in-frame clones and is missing some. D and trimming come from the DNA, and the V and J calls and clone size come from that table. The sample contains tens of thousands of clones, around 72% of which appear only once. The CDR3 runs to 16 residues. Trimming removed 9 bases from V and 6 bases from J, with 23 bases in between. Germline loops: CDR1 LNHDA, CDR2 SQIVND (reference sequence).

The receptor was derived from an elderly woman with acute or convalescent COVID-19. The material sequenced was peripheral blood. This chain joins TRBV19 and TRBJ1-4, with D unresolved. Written as DNA, the CDR3 is TGTGCCAGCGCCGGGTACCGAATGTTCACGGATGAAAAACTGTTTTTT. It is translated as CASAGYRMFTDEKLFF.